This record looks at one T cell receptor (beta chain) sequence and its context. Trimming cost V 3 bases and J 3 bases, with 15 bases left between them. CDR3 length equals 15 residues. Germline CDR1 SNHLY, CDR2 FYNNEI. Combination of CD45RO+ cells with CCR7-negative CD45RA+ TemRA cells was used for CD8 memory. This entry belongs to a study of shared clonotypes between healthy human individuals. The assay was run at deep level. The authors distributed each subset's genomic DNA evenly over several immunoSEQ plates. Using immunoSEQ multiplex PCR, the repertoire was profiled, and TCRdb retains in-frame clones only, with some absent. This table holds about 320,000 clones, about nine tenths found once.

This clonotype originated in a man aged 18 to 30 in good health. The chain has TRBV2 and TRBJ2-7, with a possible D match to TRBD2 (5 bases). The source material was memory CD8+ T cells sorted from blood. Regarding subset: CD45RO+ cells pooled with CCR7-negative TemRA cells. The CDR3 is CASSDPSGSGYEQYF. For the CDR3, the DNA is TGTGCCAGCAGTGATCCCAGTGGAAGCGGCTACGAGCAGTACTTC. The whole variable domain, filled in from reference TRBV2 and TRBJ2-7, reads EPEVTQTPSHQVTQMGQEVILRCVPISNHLYFYWYRQILGQKVEFLVSFYNNEISEKSEIFDDQFSVERPDGSNFTLKIRSTKLEDSAMYFCASSDPSGSGYEQYFGPGTRLTVT.